What follows are 11 T cell receptor beta chains derived from one specimen sequenced in a study of PD-1 blockade in classical Hodgkin lymphoma. Every one of the patients relapsed after autologous stem cell transplantation (brentuximab vedotin exposure was variable). Out of thawed PBMCs, magnetic negative selection purified CD4+ T cells. TCRdb's copy holds only in-frame clones and misses some; the assay was immunoSEQ multiplex PCR. The table has roughly 7,600 clones, roughly four fifths seen once. The starting material was CD4+ T cells from blood, obtained at baseline. The receptors here all came from a human donor with classical Hodgkin lymphoma.

This rearrangement joins TRBV28 to TRBJ2-7, with D tentatively TRBD1 or TRBD2 (6 bases each). Trimming took 2 bases from V and 3 from J, leaving 11 bases between them. The V gene's germline CDR1 is MDHEN and CDR2 SYDVKM. This CDR3 comprises 14 residues. The CDR3 coding sequence is TGTGCCAGCAGTTTACGGGGGCCCTTCTACGAGCAGTACTTC. Protein sequence: CASSLRGPFYEQYF.

The chain recombines TRBV5-1 with TRBJ2-5; D is tentatively TRBD1 or TRBD2 (5 bases each). CDR3 length equals 13 residues. Trimming took 7 bases from V and 2 from J, leaving 12 bases between them. Per the germline V gene, CDR1 is SGHRS and CDR2 is YFSETQ. The CDR3 here is CASVGASQETQYF. CDR3 coding DNA: TGCGCCAGCGTCGGGGCCTCGCAAGAGACCCAGTACTTC.

This clone is a singleton in its sample. This rearrangement joins TRBV6-5 to TRBJ1-5; TRBD1 matches 7 bases. Germline V CDR1 and CDR2: MNHEY, SVGAGI. The CDR3 has 13 residues. Trimming removed 5 bases from V and 7 bases from J; junction bases left unmatched: 5. The CDR3 DNA reads TGTGCCAGCAGTGACAGGGATGGCCAGCCCCAGCATTTT. Translation gives CASSDRDGQPQHF.

The chain is built from TRBV5-1 and TRBJ2-1; D might be TRBD1 or TRBD2, each matching 5 bases. Trimming removed 4 bases at V and 8 bases at J, with 22 bases between. From germline, CDR1 is SGHRS and CDR2 YFSETQ. The CDR3 contains 16 residues. CDR3 nucleotide sequence: TGCGCCAGCAGCCGGGAATCTTCGAGGCCGACAGATGAGCAGTTCTTC. This gives the protein CASSRESSRPTDEQFF. Full variable domain (missing parts from reference TRBV5-1 and TRBJ2-1): KAGVTQTPRYLIKTRGQQVTLSCSPISGHRSVSWYQQTPGQGLQFLFEYFSETQRNKGNFPGRFSGRQFSNSRSEMNVSTLELGDSALYLCASSRESSRPTDEQFFGPGTRLTVL.

The rearrangement uses TRBV5-1 and TRBJ1-4; possible D gene TRBD1, 5 bases. The CDR3 totals 16 residues. CDR1 is SGHRS and CDR2 is YFSETQ in the germline V gene. Trimming cost V 1 base and J 8 bases, with 18 bases left between them. The CDR3, as DNA: TGCGCCAGCAGCTTGTCGGGACCTAGGGGTTGGGAAAAACTGTTTTTT. Its protein product is CASSLSGPRGWEKLFF.

This clone was detected a few times. The chain has TRBV5-1 and TRBJ1-3; D is possibly TRBD1 (5 bases). The CDR3 is made up of 15 amino acids. Trimming removed 0 bases from V and 2 bases from J, with 9 bases in between. The germline V gene has CDR1 SGHRS and CDR2 YFSETQ. The CDR3 reads CASSLVGGTGNTIYF. The CDR3 DNA follows: TGCGCCAGCAGCTTGGTGGGGGGAACTGGAAACACCATATATTTT.

The chain couples TRBV7-2 to TRBJ1-1, with 8 bases fitting TRBD1. The V segment lost 2 bases and the J segment 6 bases; nucleotides outside the gene matches: 5. The germline CDR1 and CDR2 sequences are SGHTA and FQGNSA. CDR3 size: 14 residues. DNA for the CDR3: TGTGCCAGCAGCTTACAGGCAGGGGGCTCTGAAGCTTTCTTT. As protein: CASSLQAGGSEAFF. The full variable domain, in which reference TRBV7-2 and TRBJ1-1 provide the parts outside the CDR3, is GAGVSQSPSNKVTEKGKDVELRCDPISGHTALYWYRQSLGQGLEFLIYFQGNSAPDKSGLPSDRFSAERTGGSVSTLTIQRTQQEDSAVYLCASSLQAGGSEAFFGQGTRLTVV.

The J gene is TRBJ2-2, the V gene TRBV7-8; 9 bases line up with TRBD2. The V gene's germline CDR1 is SGHVS and CDR2 FQNEAQ. This CDR3 is 15 amino acids long. The V and J ends lost 3 bases and 7 bases, in that order; junction bases with no gene match: 6. CDR3 DNA: TGTGCCAGCAGCTTCGGCGGGAGGGCCTACGGGGAGCTGTTTTTT. This gives the protein CASSFGGRAYGELFF.

This sequence joins TRBV7-9 and TRBJ2-4; D may be TRBD2 (6 bases). Germline assignment: CDR1 SEHNR and CDR2 FQNEAQ (reference sequence). V lost 5 bases and J 7 bases, leaving 15 bases between the germline ends. This CDR3 spans 14 amino acids. The CDR3, as DNA: TGTGCCAGCAGCCTGACCGGGAGTGGTAACATTCAGTACTTC. It yields the protein CASSLTGSGNIQYF.

This chain uses TRBV19 with TRBJ2-3, with D uncertain. The CDR3 totals 15 residues. V lost 3 bases to trimming and J lost 2 bases, with 12 bases between them. Germline V gives CDR1 LNHDA, CDR2 SQIVND (reference sequence). The CDR3 sequence is CASSIAPTTTDTQYF. In DNA form, the CDR3 reads TGTGCCAGTAGTATTGCACCTACCACCACAGATACGCAGTATTTT.

The J gene is TRBJ2-7, the V gene TRBV9; D might be TRBD2 (6 bases). Trimming cost V 4 bases and J 5 bases, with 22 bases left between them. The germline V gene has CDR1 SGDLS and CDR2 YYNGEE. The CDR3 runs 16 residues. Here the CDR3 reads CASSLRGTSGRDEQYF. The CDR3 bases are TGTGCCAGCAGCCTTCGGGGGACCTCGGGCAGGGACGAGCAGTACTTC. The complete variable domain, with remaining parts taken from reference TRBV9 and TRBJ2-7, reads DSGVTQTPKHLITATGQRVTLRCSPRSGDLSVYWYQQSLDQGLQFLIQYYNGEERAKGNILERFSAQQFPDLHSELNLSSLELGDSALYFCASSLRGTSGRDEQYFGPGTRLTVT.